This TCR beta chain was captured in a study of cytotoxic CD8 clonotypes in ibrutinib-treated CLL. Measured with immunoSEQ multiplex PCR; TCRdb has only the in-frame clones, and not every one. The table records 50,000 to 65,000 clones, less than 75% of them present only once. As concerns this clone: Its specificity is unknown.

Whole-study findings and limits: The public clonotypes identified were infrequent and showed contraction or stability on treatment. At the start, clonality exceeded age-matched healthy donors and followed circulating CD8+ T-cell counts.

PBMCs that had been cryopreserved were the source of about 2 micrograms of genomic DNA for TCR beta libraries. The specimen was PBMCs, collected after 12 months of ibrutinib treatment. The TCR sequence derives from a human donor with chronic lymphocytic leukemia.

The CDR3 is CASSREGLNQPQHF. CDR3 in DNA: TGTGCCAGTAGTAGGGAGGGTCTTAATCAGCCCCAGCATTTT. This chain joins TRBV19 and TRBJ1-5; D is unclear. V lost 4 bases, J lost 4 bases, and 11 bases lay in between. Per the germline V gene, CDR1 is LNHDA and CDR2 is SQIVND (reference sequence). The CDR3 consists of 14 residues.